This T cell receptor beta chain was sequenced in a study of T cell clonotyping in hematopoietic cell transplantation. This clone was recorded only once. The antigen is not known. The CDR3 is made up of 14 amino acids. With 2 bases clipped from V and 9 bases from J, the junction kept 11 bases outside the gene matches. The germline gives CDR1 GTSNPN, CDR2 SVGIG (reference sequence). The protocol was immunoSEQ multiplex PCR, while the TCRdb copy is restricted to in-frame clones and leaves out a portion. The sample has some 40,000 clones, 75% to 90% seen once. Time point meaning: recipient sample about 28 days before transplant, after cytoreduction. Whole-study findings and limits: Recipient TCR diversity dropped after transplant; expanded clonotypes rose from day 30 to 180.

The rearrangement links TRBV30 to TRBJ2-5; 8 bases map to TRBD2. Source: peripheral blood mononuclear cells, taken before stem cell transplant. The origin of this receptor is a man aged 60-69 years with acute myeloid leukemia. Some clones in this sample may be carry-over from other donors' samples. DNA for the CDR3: TGTGCCTGGAGTACCCCGGGAGGGACTCGGGCCCAGTACTTC. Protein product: CAWSTPGGTRAQYF.